This TCR beta chain was profiled in a study of T cell repertoires in cytomegalovirus infection. Via MiXCR, TCRdb re-called the reads, giving one row per CDR3 protein. Here the sample spans about 310,000 distinct CDR3 sequences, approximately 8.9% being singletons. This clonotype was counted ten times or more. Losses at the gene ends were 1 base for V and 1 base for J; bases not matched to a gene: 3. The CDR3 has 16 residues. Germline CDR1 reads MDHEN; CDR2 reads SYDVKM. Sequenced: PBMCs. The receptor's source is a human donor in good health (CMV status not recorded). Some clones in this sample may be carry-over from other donors' samples. This chain connects TRBV28 to TRBJ2-5, with TRBD2 matching 10 bases. CDR3 sequence: CASSLFASGGQETQYF. The CDR3 region has the DNA TGTGCCAGCAGTTTATTTGCTAGCGGGGGCCAAGAGACCCAGTACTTC.